The 16 T cell receptor beta chains below come from one sample, sequenced in a study of CD8 T cells in ankylosing spondylitis. Broader study findings: For ankylosing spondylitis blood, a TCR beta motif of eight or nine highly homologous variants appeared characteristic.

No cognate antigen is known for these TCRs. One entry per CDR3 protein results from TCRdb running MiXCR on the 5' RACE reads. This table has 450,000 or so distinct CDR3 sequences, approximately 26% appearing once. Sequencing was carried out using blood, either unsorted or a sorted T cell fraction (not recorded which). Receptors were obtained from a male donor with ankylosing spondylitis.

This chain joins TRBV30 and TRBJ1-2, with D possibly TRBD1 on 5 matching bases. The CDR3 runs to 13 residues. V shed 2 bases and J shed 7 bases, with 14 bases lying between them. Germline lookup yields CDR1 GTSNPN and CDR2 SVGIG (reference sequence). This chain's CDR3 is CAWSPWGNGGYTF. The CDR3 nucleotides are TGTGCCTGGAGTCCCTGGGGGAACGGTGGCTACACCTTC.

The chain combines TRBV4-2 with TRBJ2-3, with 11 bases matching TRBD2. With 1 base clipped from V and 5 bases from J, the junction kept 5 bases outside the gene matches. This CDR3 is built from 16 residues. CDR1 is LGHNA and CDR2 is YNFKEQ in the germline V gene. In nucleotides, the CDR3 is TGTGCCAGCAGCCAAGGCATAGCGGGAGGGAGAGATACGCAGTATTTT. This gives the protein CASSQGIAGGRDTQYF.

This clonotype was picked up one time. This chain joins TRBV7-9 and TRBJ1-1; unclear D gene. Deletions cut 6 bases from V and 3 bases from J, with 20 bases between. The CDR3 is 16 residues long. Germline CDR1 reads SEHNR; CDR2 reads FQNEAQ (reference sequence). This CDR3 is CASRRETIGLDTEAFF. For the CDR3, the DNA is TGTGCCAGCAGAAGAGAAACTATTGGGCTGGACACTGAAGCTTTCTTT.

This clonotype was seen a few times. J is TRBJ2-1 and V is TRBV7-2; D is unclear. In germline, CDR1 is SGHTA, CDR2 FQGNSA. V shed 1 base and J shed 9 bases, with 10 bases lying between them. This CDR3 is 13 amino acids long. CDR3 sequence: CASSLGLLTEQFF. CDR3 nucleotide sequence: TGTGCCAGCAGCTTAGGGCTACTGACTGAGCAGTTCTTC.

This rearrangement joins TRBV15 to TRBJ2-1; 9 bases agree with TRBD2. The V gene end was trimmed by 0 bases and the J gene end by 6 bases; junction bases not matched to a gene: 6. CDR3 length: 16 amino acids. Germline CDR1 LNHNV, CDR2 YYDKDF (reference sequence). CDR3 sequence: CATSRDLSGSANEQFF. The CDR3 region has the DNA TGTGCCACCAGCAGAGATCTTAGCGGGAGTGCCAATGAGCAGTTCTTC.

The CDR3 sequence: CASSREGGAHYGYTF. CDR3 sequence (DNA): TGTGCCAGCAGCCGAGAAGGGGGCGCTCACTATGGCTACACCTTC. This chain links TRBV7-8 with TRBJ1-2; 7 bases are a match to TRBD1. Unmatched junction bases numbered 9, after V lost 5 bases and J lost 3 bases. The CDR3 is 15 residues long. Looked up from germline, CDR1 is SGHVS and CDR2 is FQNEAQ. Combining the CDR3 with reference TRBV7-8 and TRBJ1-2 gives the whole variable domain GAGVSQSPRYKVAKRGQDVALRCDPISGHVSLFWYQQALGQGPEFLTYFQNEAQLDKSGLPSDRFFAERPEGSVSTLKIQRTQQEDSAVYLCASSREGGAHYGYTFGSGTRLTVV.

This clonotype was observed a few times. CDR3 bases: TGTGCCACCAGCAGAGATTTGGGGACAGCCAGTAGCAATCAGCCCCAGCATTTT. This translates into CATSRDLGTASSNQPQHF. The chain carries TRBV15 and TRBJ1-5; 7 bases map to TRBD1. CDR3 size: 18 residues. CDR1 LNHNV and CDR2 YYDKDF come from the germline V gene (reference sequence). V lost 0 bases to trimming and J lost 0 bases; unmatched junction nucleotides: 8.

The chain is built from TRBV14 and TRBJ1-1; 8 nucleotides match TRBD1. The CDR3 covers 15 residues. Germline V CDR1 and CDR2: SGHDN, FVKESK. Germline trimming cut 1 base from V and 5 bases from J; bases unmatched to any gene: 6. The CDR3 is CASSQGTGWRTEAFF. As DNA, the CDR3 is TGTGCCAGCAGCCAAGGGACAGGGTGGAGAACTGAAGCTTTCTTT.

V gene TRBV5-6 combines with J gene TRBJ1-1; possibly TRBD1 for D (5 bases). This CDR3 has 14 residues. Germline CDR1 and CDR2: SGHDT and YYEEEE. Between the trimmed V and J ends, which lost 5 bases and 0 bases, there was a span of 11 bases. The CDR3 protein is CASSELTVNTEAFF. Written as DNA, the CDR3 is TGTGCCAGCAGTGAATTGACAGTGAACACTGAAGCTTTCTTT.

This clonotype came up a few times. This sequence joins TRBV29-1 and TRBJ2-5, with a possible D match to TRBD2 (5 bases). Between the trimmed V and J ends, which lost 6 bases and 5 bases, there was a span of 16 bases. In germline, CDR1 is SQVTM, CDR2 ANQGSEA. The CDR3 totals 13 residues. CDR3: CSVRSGSVETQYF. The CDR3 DNA reads TGCAGCGTGAGGTCGGGATCTGTGGAGACCCAGTACTTC. Looking up the rest from reference TRBV29-1 and TRBJ2-5 gives the full variable domain: SAVISQKPSRDICQRGTSLTIQCQVDSQVTMMFWYRQQPGQSLTLIATANQGSEATYESGFVIDKFPISRPNLTFSTLTVSNMSPEDSSIYLCSVRSGSVETQYFGPGTRLLVL.

This clonotype showed up many times. V and J are TRBV12-3 or TRBV12-4 and TRBJ2-2; D call uncertain. Trimming shortened V by 5 bases and J by 8 bases, and 12 bases separated the two germline ends. The CDR3 spans 13 residues. The CDR3 region is CASSLRTRGELFF. CDR3 DNA sequence: TGTGCCAGCAGTCTACGAACAAGGGGGGAGCTGTTTTTT.

The CDR3 DNA reads TGTGCCAGCAGAATGGGACTAGCGGGAGATACGCAGTATTTT. It specifies CASRMGLAGDTQYF. This chain connects TRBV11-2 to TRBJ2-3, with 12 bases fitting TRBD2. Germline V gene sequence: CDR1 SGHAT, CDR2 FQNNGV. J was trimmed by 5 bases and V by 6 bases; bases with no gene match: 3. The CDR3 sequence is 14 residues long.

This clonotype has a single count. The chain joins TRBV7-2 to TRBJ2-7; 10 bases fit TRBD2. The V gene's germline CDR1 is SGHTA and CDR2 FQGNSA. The CDR3 length is 13 residues. V shed 5 bases, J shed 4 bases, and the junction held 2 bases outside the gene matches. CDR3 sequence reads: CASSVLAGYEQYV. CDR3 bases: TGTGCCAGCAGCGTACTAGCGGGATACGAGCAGTACGTC.

The chain uses TRBV10-3 and TRBJ2-3, with 9 bases matching TRBD1. V lost 2 bases to trimming and J lost 3 bases; unmatched junction nucleotides: 9. The CDR3 totals 17 residues. Germline V gene lookup returns CDR1 ENHRY and CDR2 SYGVKD. This CDR3 reads CAISEARTGAGTDTQYF. The CDR3 DNA follows: TGTGCCATCAGTGAGGCCAGGACAGGGGCAGGGACAGATACGCAGTATTTT.

This clonotype has at least ten counts. The chain has TRBV5-1 and TRBJ1-2; a weak D match, TRBD1 (6 bases). V lost 6 bases to trimming and J lost 6 bases, with 15 bases between them. CDR1 is SGHRS and CDR2 is YFSETQ in the germline V gene. The CDR3 length is 13 residues. CDR3 coding DNA: TGCGCCAGCACAAGCCAGGGGCGTAATGGCTACACCTTC. This translates into CASTSQGRNGYTF.

The V and J genes are TRBV2 and TRBJ2-3; a weak D match, TRBD2 (5 bases). This CDR3 has 15 amino acids. V dropped 4 bases and J dropped 1 base, with 12 bases sitting between them. The germline V gene encodes CDR1 SNHLY and CDR2 FYNNEI. This CDR3 reads CASSGSSDRTDTQYF. Written as DNA, the CDR3 is TGTGCCAGCAGTGGGAGTAGCGACCGCACAGATACGCAGTATTTT.